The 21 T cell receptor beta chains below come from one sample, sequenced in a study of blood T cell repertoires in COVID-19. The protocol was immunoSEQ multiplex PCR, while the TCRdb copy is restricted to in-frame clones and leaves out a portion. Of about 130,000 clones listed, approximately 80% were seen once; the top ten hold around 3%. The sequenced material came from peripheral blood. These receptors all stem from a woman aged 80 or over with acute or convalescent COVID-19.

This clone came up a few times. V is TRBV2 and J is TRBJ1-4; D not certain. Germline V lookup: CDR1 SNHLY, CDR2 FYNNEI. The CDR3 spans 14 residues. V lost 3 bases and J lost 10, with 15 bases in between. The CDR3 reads CASSESESRGKLFF. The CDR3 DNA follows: TGTGCCAGCAGTGAGTCTGAATCCCGGGGAAAACTGTTTTTT. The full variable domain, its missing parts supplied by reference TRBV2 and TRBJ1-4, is EPEVTQTPSHQVTQMGQEVILRCVPISNHLYFYWYRQILGQKVEFLVSFYNNEISEKSEIFDDQFSVERPDGSNFTLKIRSTKLEDSAMYFCASSESESRGKLFFGSGTQLSVL.

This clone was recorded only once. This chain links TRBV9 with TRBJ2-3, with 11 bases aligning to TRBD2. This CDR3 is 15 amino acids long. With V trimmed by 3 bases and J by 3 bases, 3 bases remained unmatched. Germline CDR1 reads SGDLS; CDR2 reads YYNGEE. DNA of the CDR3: TGTGCCAGCAGCGGCACTAGCGGGGGAACAGATACGCAGTATTTT. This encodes CASSGTSGGTDTQYF. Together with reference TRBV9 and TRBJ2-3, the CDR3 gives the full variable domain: DSGVTQTPKHLITATGQRVTLRCSPRSGDLSVYWYQQSLDQGLQFLIQYYNGEERAKGNILERFSAQQFPDLHSELNLSSLELGDSALYFCASSGTSGGTDTQYFGPGTRLTVL.

The CDR3 here is CASSLDWPRTGLQETQYF. Written as DNA, the CDR3 is TGTGCCAGCAGTTTAGATTGGCCACGGACAGGCCTCCAAGAGACCCAGTACTTC. The chain links TRBV5-6 to TRBJ2-5, with 7 nucleotides matching TRBD1. CDR1 SGHDT and CDR2 YYEEEE come from the germline V gene. The V segment lost 5 bases and the J segment 1 base; nucleotides outside the gene matches: 17. The CDR3 consists of 18 residues. Full variable domain (remainder filled in from reference TRBV5-6 and TRBJ2-5): DAGVTQSPTHLIKTRGQQVTLRCSPKSGHDTVSWYQQALGQGPQFIFQYYEEEERQRGNFPDRFSGHQFPNYSSELNVNALLLGDSALYLCASSLDWPRTGLQETQYFGPGTRLLVL.

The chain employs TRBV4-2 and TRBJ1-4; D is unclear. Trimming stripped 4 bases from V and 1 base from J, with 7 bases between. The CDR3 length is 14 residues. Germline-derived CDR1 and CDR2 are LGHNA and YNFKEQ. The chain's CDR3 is CASSPSGTNEKLFF. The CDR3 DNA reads TGTGCCAGCAGCCCGTCGGGAACTAATGAAAAACTGTTTTTT.

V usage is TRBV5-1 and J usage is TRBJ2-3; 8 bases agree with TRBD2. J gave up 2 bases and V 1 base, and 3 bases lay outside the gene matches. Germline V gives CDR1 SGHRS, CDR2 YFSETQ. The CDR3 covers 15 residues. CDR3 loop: CASSLSGGATDTQYF. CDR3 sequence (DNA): TGCGCCAGCAGCTTGTCCGGGGGGGCCACAGATACGCAGTATTTT.

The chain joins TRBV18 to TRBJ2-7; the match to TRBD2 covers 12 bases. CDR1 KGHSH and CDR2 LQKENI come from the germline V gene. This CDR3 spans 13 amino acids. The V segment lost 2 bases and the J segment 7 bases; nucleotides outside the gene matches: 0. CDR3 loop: CASSPGLAGEQYF. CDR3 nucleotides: TGTGCCAGCTCACCAGGACTAGCGGGGGAGCAGTACTTC.

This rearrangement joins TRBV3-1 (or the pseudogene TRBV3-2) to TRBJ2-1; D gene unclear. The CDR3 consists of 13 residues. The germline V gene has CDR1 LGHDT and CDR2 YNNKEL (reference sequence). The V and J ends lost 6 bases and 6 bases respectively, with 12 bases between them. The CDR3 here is CASRGTWANEQFF. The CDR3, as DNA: TGTGCCAGCAGGGGCACCTGGGCCAATGAGCAGTTCTTC.

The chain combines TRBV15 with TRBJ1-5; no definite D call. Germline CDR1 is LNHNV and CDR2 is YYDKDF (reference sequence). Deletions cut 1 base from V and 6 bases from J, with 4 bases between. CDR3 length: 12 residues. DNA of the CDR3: TGTGCCACCAGCAGAGCCGGTCAGCCCCAGCATTTT. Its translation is CATSRAGQPQHF.

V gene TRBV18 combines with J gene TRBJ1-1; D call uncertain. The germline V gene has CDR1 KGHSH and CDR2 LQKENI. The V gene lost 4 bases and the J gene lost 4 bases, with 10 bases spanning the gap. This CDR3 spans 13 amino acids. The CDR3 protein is CASSLSSGTEAFF. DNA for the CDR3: TGTGCCAGCTCACTCTCTTCCGGCACTGAAGCTTTCTTT.

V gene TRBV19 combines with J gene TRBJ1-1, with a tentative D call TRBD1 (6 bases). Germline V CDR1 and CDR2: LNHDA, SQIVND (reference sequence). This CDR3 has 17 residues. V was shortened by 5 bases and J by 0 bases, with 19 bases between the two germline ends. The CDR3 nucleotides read TGTGCCAGTAGTCCCGGGGGGGGCCAGAAAATGAACACTGAAGCTTTCTTT. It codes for CASSPGGGQKMNTEAFF.

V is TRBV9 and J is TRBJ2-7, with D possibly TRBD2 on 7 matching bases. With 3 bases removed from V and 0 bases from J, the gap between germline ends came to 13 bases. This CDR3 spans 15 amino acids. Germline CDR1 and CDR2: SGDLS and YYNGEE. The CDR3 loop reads CASSAKAGASYEQYF. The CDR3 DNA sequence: TGTGCCAGCAGCGCCAAGGCGGGGGCCTCCTACGAGCAGTACTTC. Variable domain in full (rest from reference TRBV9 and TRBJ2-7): DSGVTQTPKHLITATGQRVTLRCSPRSGDLSVYWYQQSLDQGLQFLIQYYNGEERAKGNILERFSAQQFPDLHSELNLSSLELGDSALYFCASSAKAGASYEQYFGPGTRLTVT.

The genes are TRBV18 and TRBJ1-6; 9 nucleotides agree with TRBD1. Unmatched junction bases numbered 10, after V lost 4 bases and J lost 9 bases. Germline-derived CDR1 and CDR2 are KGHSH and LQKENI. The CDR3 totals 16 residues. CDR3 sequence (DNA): TGTGCCAGCTCACAGGACGGGACAGGGATAGGTTCACCCCTCCACTTT. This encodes CASSQDGTGIGSPLHF.

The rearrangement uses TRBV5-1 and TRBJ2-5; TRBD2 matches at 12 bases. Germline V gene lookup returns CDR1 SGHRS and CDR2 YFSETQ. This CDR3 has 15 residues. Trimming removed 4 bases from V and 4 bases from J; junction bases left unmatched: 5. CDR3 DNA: TGCGCCAGCAGCCTGACTAGCGGGGGTGGAGAGACCCAGTACTTC. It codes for CASSLTSGGGETQYF.

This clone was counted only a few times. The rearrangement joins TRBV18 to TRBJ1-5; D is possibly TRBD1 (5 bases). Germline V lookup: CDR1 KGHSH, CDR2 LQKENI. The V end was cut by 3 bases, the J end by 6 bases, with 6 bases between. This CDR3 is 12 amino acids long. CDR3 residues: CASSPGGQPQHF. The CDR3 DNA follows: TGTGCCAGCTCACCGGGGGGTCAGCCCCAGCATTTT.

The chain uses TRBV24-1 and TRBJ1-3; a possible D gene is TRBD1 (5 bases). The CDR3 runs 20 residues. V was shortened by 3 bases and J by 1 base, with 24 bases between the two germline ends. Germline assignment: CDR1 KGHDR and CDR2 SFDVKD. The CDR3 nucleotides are TGTGCCACCAGTGATCCGATGAGCCAGGGCAGTCATACTTCTGGAAACACCATATATTTT. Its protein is CATSDPMSQGSHTSGNTIYF.

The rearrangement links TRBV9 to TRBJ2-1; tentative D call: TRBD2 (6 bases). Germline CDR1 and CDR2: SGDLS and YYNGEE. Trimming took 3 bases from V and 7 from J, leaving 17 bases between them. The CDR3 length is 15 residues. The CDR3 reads CASSATGLPGNEQFF. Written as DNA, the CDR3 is TGTGCCAGCAGCGCGACGGGACTCCCGGGGAATGAGCAGTTCTTC. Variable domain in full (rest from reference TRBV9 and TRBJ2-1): DSGVTQTPKHLITATGQRVTLRCSPRSGDLSVYWYQQSLDQGLQFLIQYYNGEERAKGNILERFSAQQFPDLHSELNLSSLELGDSALYFCASSATGLPGNEQFFGPGTRLTVL.

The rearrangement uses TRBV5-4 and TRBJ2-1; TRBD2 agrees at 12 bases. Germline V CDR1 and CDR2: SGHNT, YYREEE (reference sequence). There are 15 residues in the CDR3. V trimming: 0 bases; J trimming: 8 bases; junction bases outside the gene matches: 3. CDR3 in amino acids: CASSLALAGGDEQFF. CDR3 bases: TGTGCCAGCAGCTTGGCACTAGCGGGGGGAGATGAGCAGTTCTTC.

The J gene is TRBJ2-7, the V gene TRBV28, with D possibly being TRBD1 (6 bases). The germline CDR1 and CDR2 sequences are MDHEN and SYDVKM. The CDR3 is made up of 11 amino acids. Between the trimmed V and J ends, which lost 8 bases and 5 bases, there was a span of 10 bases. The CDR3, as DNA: TGTGCCAGCGAACAGGGAGACGAGCAGTACTTC. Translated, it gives CASEQGDEQYF.

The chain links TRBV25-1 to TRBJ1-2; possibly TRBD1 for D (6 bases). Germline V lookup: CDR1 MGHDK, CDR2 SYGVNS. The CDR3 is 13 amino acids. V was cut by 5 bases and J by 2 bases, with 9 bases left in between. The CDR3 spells CASSRGGNYGYTF. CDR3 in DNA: TGTGCCAGCAGTAGGGGGGGGAACTATGGCTACACCTTC.

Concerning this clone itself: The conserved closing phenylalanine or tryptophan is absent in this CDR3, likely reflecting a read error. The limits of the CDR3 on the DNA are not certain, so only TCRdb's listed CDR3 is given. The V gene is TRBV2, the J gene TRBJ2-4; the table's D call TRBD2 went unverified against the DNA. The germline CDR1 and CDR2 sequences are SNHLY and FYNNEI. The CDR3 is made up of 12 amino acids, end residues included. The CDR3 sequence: CASTLVGGGAPV.

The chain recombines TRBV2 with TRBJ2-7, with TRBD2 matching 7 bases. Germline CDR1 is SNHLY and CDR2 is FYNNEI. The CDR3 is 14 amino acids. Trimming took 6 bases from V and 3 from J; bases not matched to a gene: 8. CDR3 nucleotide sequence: TGTGCCAGCAGGATTCCGGGACTAAACTACGAGCAGTACTTC. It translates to CASRIPGLNYEQYF.